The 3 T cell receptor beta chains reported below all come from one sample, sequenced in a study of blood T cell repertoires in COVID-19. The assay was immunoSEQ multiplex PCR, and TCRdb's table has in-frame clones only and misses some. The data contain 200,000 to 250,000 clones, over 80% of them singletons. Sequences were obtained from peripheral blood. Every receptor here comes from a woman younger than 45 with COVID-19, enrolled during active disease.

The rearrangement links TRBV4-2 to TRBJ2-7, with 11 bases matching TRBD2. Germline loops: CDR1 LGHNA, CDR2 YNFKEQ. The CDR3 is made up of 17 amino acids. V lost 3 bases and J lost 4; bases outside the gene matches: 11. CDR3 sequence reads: CASSQATSGRRAYEQYF. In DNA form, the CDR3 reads TGTGCCAGCAGCCAGGCTACTAGCGGGAGAAGGGCATACGAGCAGTACTTC.

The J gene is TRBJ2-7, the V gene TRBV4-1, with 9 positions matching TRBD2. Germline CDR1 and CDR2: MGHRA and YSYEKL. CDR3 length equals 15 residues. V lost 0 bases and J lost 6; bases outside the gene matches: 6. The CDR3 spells CASSQDPGLALEQYF. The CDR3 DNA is TGCGCCAGCAGCCAAGATCCGGGACTAGCACTCGAGCAGTACTTC.

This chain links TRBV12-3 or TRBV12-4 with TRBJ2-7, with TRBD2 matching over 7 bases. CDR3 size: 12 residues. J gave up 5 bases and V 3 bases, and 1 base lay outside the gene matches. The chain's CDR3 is CASSLGGDEQYF. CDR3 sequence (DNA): TGTGCCAGCAGTTTGGGGGGGGACGAGCAGTACTTC.